This TCR beta chain appears in the sequencing data of a study of CD8 T cells in Susac syndrome (dated by TCRdb to between 2018 and 2021). For the study in its entirety: Repertoire sequencing was used to test whether CD8+ T cell activation and differentiation in Susac syndrome was antigen driven. Clonality of the CD8+ T cell repertoire was compared between eleven to twelve healthy donors, 14 Susac syndrome patients and about 15 multiple sclerosis patients.

As for this clonotype: No antigen is known for it. Base qualities are not recorded, but no much larger clone differs from it by a single base.

Study-level results and caveats: The number of individuals in the TCR sequencing and HLA analysis was recognized as being relatively small.

RNA was extracted using the RNeasy kit, and roughly 0.5 to 1 microgram was reverse transcribed with random hexamers. TCR beta CDR3 regions were amplified with the immunoSEQ multiplex PCR assay covering 54 Vbeta and 13 Jbeta segments. PCR amplification bias was corrected by using a synthetic template baseline for primer optimization and computational correction. The published analysis was carried out like this. Reads were assigned to V, D and J genes according to IMGT and analyzed in immunoSEQ Analyzer, with only productive sequences retained. Clonality was computed as one minus Shannon entropy normalized by log2 of the number of productive unique sequences. Public and private clones were assessed among the 100 most prevalent clones of each patient and control. Clones were defined as Susac-specific if absent from the healthy and MS cohorts, from around 1,000 published viral clones and from other ImmuneACCESS disease sequences. TCRdb handled the public reads itself, with Q25 trimming in fastp and clone calling in MiXCR, and kept productive beta chains. Each entry is one CDR3 protein sequence, shown with its most common DNA and genes. The V and J calls here are based on TCRdb, not the publication. For this sample the table gives 400,000 or so distinct CDR3 sequences, of which around 83% were detected only once. The top ten constitute about 0.12% of the sample.

According to the germline V gene (reference sequence), CDR1 reads MNHNY and CDR2 reads SVGAGI. V is clipped by 7 bases and J by 6 bases, and the sequence between their germline boundaries is 9 bases long. From its cysteine to its phenylalanine, the CDR3 spans 11 amino acids. Left in the record is the CDR3 DNA by itself, 33 bases read in frame from the first base. Peripheral blood CD8+ and CD4+ T cells from healthy donors, Susac syndrome patients and multiple sclerosis patients were profiled using high-throughput TCR beta sequencing. Multiple sclerosis controls were treatment-naive patients with stable or active relapsing-remitting disease fulfilling revised McDonald criteria. CD8+ TEMRA cells were enriched by FACS, while bulk CD8+ and CD4+ T cells were purified by magnetic negative isolation. Blood was collected in EDTA tubes and processed within 24 hours, with PBMCs isolated through density gradient centrifugation. PBMCs destined for TCR sequencing were cryopreserved in liquid nitrogen and later thawed in a 37 °C water bath. The sorted or isolated CD4+, CD8+ and CD8+ TEMRA cells reached a purity of at least 90%.

The sequence is built from TRBV6-6 and TRBJ1-1; too little of a D gene remains to name it. Sequencing was done on a sample of CD8+ T cells from PBMCs. The TCR originated in a human donor with multiple sclerosis. The CDR3 reads as follows: CASNREAEAFF. The nucleotides read TGTGCCAGCAATCGGGAAGCTGAAGCTTTCTTT.